This T cell receptor beta chain originates from a study of CD8+ T cells in alopecia areata. The sequencing template was cDNA reverse transcribed from extracted RNA. Clones were read by immunoSEQ multiplex PCR, and TCRdb kept only the in-frame ones, dropping some. The sample includes under 350,000 clones, none of them occurring once. Of note for this clone: Genes here carry mouse names.

Cell sorting was performed on pooled cutaneous lymph node cells with CD4, CD8alpha, NKG2D, NKG2ACE and other markers. What was sequenced was CD4+ T cells sorted from a lymph node. This TCR derives from a C3H/HeJ mouse with alopecia areata. This line is of MHC haplotype H2-k.

The DNA read from the CDR3 is TGTGCCAGTGGGACAGGGGGCAACACCGGG. The encoded protein is CASGTGGNTG. The entire CDR3 is CASGTGGNTGQLYF. The rearrangement uses TRBV5 and TRBJ2-2; TRBD1 agrees at 12 bases. Read sequence stops 4 residues before the CDR3 end, and the germline J gene provides the missing end. Germline CDR1 LGHNA, CDR2 YNLKQL (reference sequence). The ends lost 9 bases at V and 2 bases at J; junction bases unmatched: 1. The CDR3 is made up of 14 amino acids.